This TCR beta chain was observed in a study of T-cell memory formation after mild COVID-19. Only a few counts were recorded for this clonotype. MiXCR, applied by TCRdb to the 5' RACE reads, yields one record per CDR3 protein. The repertoire holds some 350,000 distinct CDR3 sequences, more than 15% seen once, with about a fifth in the top ten. This TCR came from a man between 18 and 29 years old who had mild COVID-19 (a few samples of this study predate the infection). Cell type and time point are not known. The sequencing input was PBMCs or a T cell subset sorted from them (not recorded which).

As DNA, the CDR3 is TGTGCCAGCAGCCAAGATCGTCGGATAAATTCACCCCTCCACTTT. It codes for CASSQDRRINSPLHF. This sequence joins TRBV14 and TRBJ1-6; D unresolved. The CDR3 runs to 15 residues. Trimming pared 0 bases from V and 7 bases from J, leaving 10 bases between. CDR1 SGHDN and CDR2 FVKESK come from the germline V gene.